This entry lists 28 T cell receptor beta chains sequenced from one sample in a study of blood T cell repertoires in COVID-19. Sequencing used immunoSEQ multiplex PCR; TCRdb keeps in-frame clones, though not all of them. The sample shows 150,000 to 200,000 clones, 81% of them seen only once. Sequencing input: peripheral blood. The origin of the receptors is a woman aged 40 to 55 with COVID-19, enrolled during active disease.

This chain connects TRBV29-1 to TRBJ2-1; the match to TRBD2 covers 13 bases. J was trimmed by 4 bases and V by 7 bases; bases with no gene match: 4. The CDR3 is 14 residues long. The germline gives CDR1 SQVTM, CDR2 ANQGSEA. The CDR3 bases are TGCAGCGATATGACTAGCGGGGGGTACAATGAGCAGTTCTTC. Protein: CSDMTSGGYNEQFF.

V is TRBV10-3 and J is TRBJ2-1; perhaps TRBD1 as D (5 bases). The germline V and J ends were trimmed by 6 bases and 8 bases, with 11 bases remaining between them. The germline V gene encodes CDR1 ENHRY and CDR2 SYGVKD. The CDR3 runs to 12 residues. In DNA form, the CDR3 reads TGTGCCATCAGGTCGGACATCGATGAGCAGTTCTTC. As protein: CAIRSDIDEQFF.

The chain is built from TRBV2 and TRBJ1-5, with D possibly TRBD1 on 6 matching bases. Between the trimmed V and J ends, which lost 5 bases and 7 bases, there was a span of 15 bases. The germline CDR1 and CDR2 sequences are SNHLY and FYNNEI. The CDR3 loop spans 14 amino acids. DNA of the CDR3: TGTGCCAGCAGTACTACAGGGCAAGGACAGCCCCAGCATTTT. Amino acids: CASSTTGQGQPQHF.

This clone was recorded once. The chain couples TRBV6-5 to TRBJ1-3; a possible D gene is TRBD1 (6 bases). Germline values: CDR1 MNHEY, CDR2 SVGAGI. The CDR3 loop spans 15 amino acids. Trimming stripped 9 bases from V and 0 bases from J, with 15 bases between. The CDR3 DNA reads as TGTGCCAGTGGCCTAGGGGGTCTCTCTGGAAACACCATATATTTT. Its translation is CASGLGGLSGNTIYF.

This clone occurred a few times. This rearrangement joins TRBV7-6 to TRBJ2-1, with 9 bases lining up with TRBD1. CDR1 is SGHVS, CDR2 FNYEAQ, per germline. The CDR3 covers 16 residues. Trimming took 1 base from V and 3 from J; bases not matched to a gene: 4. As DNA, the CDR3 is TGTGCCAGCAGCTTAGAAGGGACAGGGAGCTACAATGAGCAGTTCTTC. It specifies CASSLEGTGSYNEQFF. The variable domain in full, with the rest retrieved from reference TRBV7-6 and TRBJ2-1, is GAGVSQSPRYKVTKRGQDVALRCDPISGHVSLYWYRQALGQGPEFLTYFNYEAQQDKSGLPNDRFSAERPEGSISTLTIQRTEQRDSAMYRCASSLEGTGSYNEQFFGPGTRLTVL.

J is TRBJ2-5 and V is TRBV10-3; 10 bases line up with TRBD2. CDR1 and CDR2 from the germline V gene are ENHRY and SYGVKD. Trimming took 10 bases from V and 5 from J; bases not matched to a gene: 7. This CDR3 is built from 13 residues. CDR3 DNA sequence: TGTGCCACCCTAGCGGGAGAGTTGGAGACCCAGTACTTC. Encoded protein: CATLAGELETQYF.

The chain employs TRBV20-1 and TRBJ2-7; TRBD1 is a possible D gene (5 bases). This CDR3 region has 11 residues. V gave up 6 bases and J gave up 3 bases, with 9 bases separating them. Per germline, CDR1 DFQATT and CDR2 SNEGSKA (reference sequence). CDR3: CSAGVHYEQYF. DNA for the CDR3: TGCAGTGCAGGGGTCCACTACGAGCAGTACTTC.

This rearrangement joins TRBV4-2 to TRBJ1-2, with TRBD1 identical over 9 bases. V shed 5 bases and J 4 bases; nucleotides not matched to a gene: 11. This CDR3 comprises 16 residues. From germline, CDR1 is LGHNA and CDR2 YNFKEQ. CDR3 bases: TGTGCCAGCAGCTTACGGACAGGGGACATGGCCTATGGCTACACCTTC. It encodes CASSLRTGDMAYGYTF.

This sequence joins TRBV29-1 and TRBJ2-1; 8 bases map to TRBD1. V was pared by 7 bases and J by 10 bases, with 9 bases of the junction left unmatched. The CDR3 consists of 12 residues. Germline V gene data show CDR1 as SQVTM and CDR2 as ANQGSEA. Here the CDR3 DNA reads TGCAGCGAAACGCAGGGGGCAGGGGAGCAGTTCTTC. It codes for CSETQGAGEQFF.

There are a few counts of this clone. This sequence joins TRBV19 and TRBJ2-5, with 7 bases aligning to TRBD2. CDR3 length equals 15 residues. Losses at the gene ends were 3 bases for V and 1 base for J; bases not matched to a gene: 5. Germline loops: CDR1 LNHDA, CDR2 SQIVND (reference sequence). CDR3 DNA sequence: TGTGCCAGTAGTATGAGCGGGGCGCCCCAAGAGACCCAGTACTTC. As protein: CASSMSGAPQETQYF.

The V and J genes are TRBV11-3 and TRBJ2-1; 8 bases are shared with TRBD2. The CDR3 is 17 residues long. The J segment lost 5 bases and the V segment lost 3 bases, leaving 12 bases of the junction unmatched. Germline assignment: CDR1 SGHNT and CDR2 YENEEA. The CDR3 loop reads CASSFGSFAGGNNEQFF. For the CDR3, the DNA is TGTGCCAGCAGCTTCGGGTCTTTCGCGGGGGGTAACAATGAGCAGTTCTTC. The full variable domain, rest sourced from reference TRBV11-3 and TRBJ2-1, is EAGVVQSPRYKIIEKKQPVAFWCNPISGHNTLYWYLQNLGQGPELLIRYENEEAVDDSQLPKDRFSAERLKGVDSTLKIQPAELGDSAVYLCASSFGSFAGGNNEQFFGPGTRLTVL.

The chain joins TRBV2 to TRBJ1-1; possibly TRBD1 for D (5 bases). V was cut by 6 bases and J by 11 bases, with 19 bases left in between. The V gene's germline CDR1 is SNHLY and CDR2 FYNNEI. This CDR3 has 13 residues. In nucleotides, the CDR3 is TGTGCCAGCAGCGAGCTTCGAGCAGGGTTGGCTTTCTTT. It codes for CASSELRAGLAFF.

This chain uses TRBV27 with TRBJ2-1, with 11 bases that match TRBD2. The germline V gene encodes CDR1 MNHEY and CDR2 SMNVEV (reference sequence). V lost 5 bases to trimming and J lost 4 bases; unmatched junction nucleotides: 4. The CDR3 covers 15 residues. CDR3 sequence (DNA): TGTGCCAGCAGTAAGACTAGCGGGGATTACAATGAGCAGTTCTTC. This codes for CASSKTSGDYNEQFF.

The chain uses TRBV7-8 and TRBJ2-7; no definite D call. Germline assignment: CDR1 SGHVS and CDR2 FQNEAQ. The CDR3 runs 16 residues. Trimming left V 1 base short and J 4 bases short, with 17 bases between. The CDR3 nucleotides are TGTGCCAGCAGCTTAGATATGAGTCAGGTCAAGTACGAGCAGTACTTC. It yields the protein CASSLDMSQVKYEQYF.

The chain links TRBV4-1 to TRBJ2-7; the match to TRBD2 covers 9 bases. The CDR3 has 15 residues. With 5 bases clipped from V and 5 bases from J, the junction kept 10 bases outside the gene matches. Germline V gene sequence: CDR1 MGHRA, CDR2 YSYEKL. The CDR3 sequence: CASSGQAGGFNEQYF. In DNA form, the CDR3 reads TGCGCCAGCAGCGGACAAGCGGGAGGTTTCAACGAGCAGTACTTC.

The chain combines TRBV27 with TRBJ2-2, with 9 positions matching TRBD2. The CDR3 runs 14 residues. V gave up 2 bases and J gave up 6 bases; unmatched junction bases: 1. Germline assignment: CDR1 MNHEY and CDR2 SMNVEV (reference sequence). The chain's CDR3 is CASSLLAGSGELFF. CDR3 in DNA: TGTGCCAGCAGTTTACTAGCGGGGTCCGGGGAGCTGTTTTTT.

This clone occurred once. The V call is TRBV2, the J call TRBJ1-1; D gene unclear. CDR1 and CDR2 (germline): SNHLY, FYNNEI. This CDR3 comprises 11 residues. Trimming cost V 4 bases and J 11 bases, with 11 bases left between them. The chain's CDR3 is CASSGLAGAFF. The CDR3 DNA reads as TGTGCCAGCAGTGGCCTGGCCGGGGCTTTCTTT.

V is TRBV9 and J is TRBJ1-2; weak D call: TRBD1 (6 bases). V shed 2 bases and J shed 2 bases, with 10 bases lying between them. There are 14 residues in the CDR3. Germline CDR1 and CDR2: SGDLS and YYNGEE. This CDR3 is CASSVGQPNYGYTF. Here the CDR3 DNA reads TGTGCCAGCAGCGTCGGACAGCCCAACTATGGCTACACCTTC. The full variable domain, with the rest looked up from reference TRBV9 and TRBJ1-2, is DSGVTQTPKHLITATGQRVTLRCSPRSGDLSVYWYQQSLDQGLQFLIQYYNGEERAKGNILERFSAQQFPDLHSELNLSSLELGDSALYFCASSVGQPNYGYTFGSGTRLTVV.

The sample holds one count of this clone. CDR3 loop: CASSVQGASAAFF. The CDR3 DNA is TGTGCCAGCAGCGTCCAGGGGGCGTCGGCGGCTTTCTTT. V gene TRBV9 combines with J gene TRBJ1-1; 8 nucleotides line up with TRBD1. The CDR3 spans 13 residues. The J segment lost 11 bases and the V segment lost 2 bases, leaving 8 bases of the junction unmatched. CDR1 is SGDLS and CDR2 is YYNGEE in the germline V gene. The variable domain in full, with the rest retrieved from reference TRBV9 and TRBJ1-1, is DSGVTQTPKHLITATGQRVTLRCSPRSGDLSVYWYQQSLDQGLQFLIQYYNGEERAKGNILERFSAQQFPDLHSELNLSSLELGDSALYFCASSVQGASAAFFGQGTRLTVV.

The chain recombines TRBV28 with TRBJ2-3, with 8 bases identical to TRBD2. Germline lookup yields CDR1 MDHEN and CDR2 SYDVKM. CDR3 size: 15 residues. With V trimmed by 7 bases and J by 5 bases, 11 bases remained unmatched. The CDR3 region has the DNA TGTGCCAGCACCACTAGCGGAATAGCTTTAGATACGCAGTATTTT. Its translation: CASTTSGIALDTQYF.

The V call is TRBV2, the J call TRBJ2-3, with TRBD2 matching over 15 bases. This CDR3 spans 15 amino acids. Germline V gene sequence: CDR1 SNHLY, CDR2 FYNNEI. V dropped 0 bases and J dropped 10; count of bases not matched to a gene: 2. CDR3 protein: CASSEARTSGRAQYF. CDR3 coding DNA: TGTGCCAGCAGTGAAGCGAGGACTAGCGGGAGGGCGCAGTATTTT.

The V call is TRBV5-1, the J call TRBJ2-2; 7 nucleotides align to TRBD1. V trimming: 0 bases; J trimming: 4 bases; junction bases outside the gene matches: 3. This CDR3 spans 15 amino acids. The germline V gene encodes CDR1 SGHRS and CDR2 YFSETQ. CDR3 in DNA: TGCGCCAGCAGCTTGGGTTCAGGGGGCACCGGGGAGCTGTTTTTT. The encoded protein is CASSLGSGGTGELFF.

V usage is TRBV24-1 and J usage is TRBJ2-5; D not certain. The V gene's germline CDR1 is KGHDR and CDR2 SFDVKD. V shed 4 bases and J shed 5 bases, with 10 bases lying between them. The CDR3 covers 13 residues. Here the CDR3 reads CATSDPVRETQYF. In DNA, the CDR3 is TGTGCCACCAGTGACCCCGTGCGGGAGACCCAGTACTTC.

J is TRBJ2-7 and V is TRBV18; perhaps TRBD2 as D (7 bases). Germline V CDR1 and CDR2: KGHSH, LQKENI. Trimming removed 2 bases at V and 4 bases at J, with 12 bases between. This CDR3 has 14 amino acids. The CDR3 loop reads CASSPLRGPYEQYF. The CDR3 region has the DNA TGTGCCAGCTCACCATTGCGGGGGCCTTACGAGCAGTACTTC.

This chain links TRBV15 with TRBJ1-5, with D tentatively TRBD1 (5 bases). This CDR3 is built from 12 residues. Germline assignment: CDR1 LNHNV and CDR2 YYDKDF (reference sequence). Trimming removed 7 bases from V and 7 bases from J, with 11 bases in between. The CDR3 protein is CATTLSGQPQHF. In DNA, the CDR3 is TGTGCCACCACACTCTCAGGGCAGCCCCAGCATTTT.

V gene TRBV12-5 combines with J gene TRBJ2-3; TRBD2 agrees at 15 bases. V lost 7 bases and J lost 3; bases outside the gene matches: 11. The germline gives CDR1 LGHNT, CDR2 FRNRAP. CDR3 length equals 18 residues. The DNA of the CDR3 is TGTGCTAGTGAGAAAGGACTAGCGGGAGGGCCGGAGACAGATACGCAGTATTTT. Its protein product is CASEKGLAGGPETDTQYF.

The J gene is TRBJ2-5, the V gene TRBV15; D unresolved. Deletions cut 4 bases from V and 1 base from J, with 4 bases between. Germline V gene sequence: CDR1 LNHNV, CDR2 YYDKDF (reference sequence). The CDR3 runs to 12 residues. CDR3 residues: CATSTSQETQYF. The CDR3 DNA follows: TGTGCCACCAGCACCTCCCAAGAGACCCAGTACTTC. Variable domain in full (rest from reference TRBV15 and TRBJ2-5): DAMVIQNPRYQVTQFGKPVTLSCSQTLNHNVMYWYQQKSSQAPKLLFHYYDKDFNNEADTPDNFQSRRPNTSFCFLDIRSPGLGDTAMYLCATSTSQETQYFGPGTRLLVL.

The J gene is TRBJ1-1, the V gene TRBV6-5, with D perhaps matching TRBD1 (5 bases). V shed 0 bases and J shed 6 bases, with 11 bases lying between them. The CDR3 length is 14 residues. Germline values: CDR1 MNHEY, CDR2 SVGAGI. Written as DNA, the CDR3 is TGTGCCAGCAGTTACTCGATGGTGGGGCCTGAAGCTTTCTTT. Protein sequence: CASSYSMVGPEAFF.